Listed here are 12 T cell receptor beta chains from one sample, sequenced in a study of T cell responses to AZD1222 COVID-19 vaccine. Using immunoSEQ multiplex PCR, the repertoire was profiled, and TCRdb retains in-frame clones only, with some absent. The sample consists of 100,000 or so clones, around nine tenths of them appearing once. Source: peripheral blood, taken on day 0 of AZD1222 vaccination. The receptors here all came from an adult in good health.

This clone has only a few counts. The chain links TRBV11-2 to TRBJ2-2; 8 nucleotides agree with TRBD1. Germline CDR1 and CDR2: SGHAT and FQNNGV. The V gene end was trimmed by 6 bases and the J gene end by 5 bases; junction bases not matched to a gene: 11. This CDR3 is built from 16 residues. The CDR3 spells CASRRNQGALTGELFF. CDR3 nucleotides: TGTGCCAGCAGGCGCAACCAGGGGGCTCTAACCGGGGAGCTGTTTTTT.

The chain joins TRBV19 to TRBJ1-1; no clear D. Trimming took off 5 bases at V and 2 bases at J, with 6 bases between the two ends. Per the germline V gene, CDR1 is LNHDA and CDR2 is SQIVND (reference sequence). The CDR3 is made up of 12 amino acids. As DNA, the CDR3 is TGTGCCAGTAGTTGGGAAAACACTGAAGCTTTCTTT. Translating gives CASSWENTEAFF.

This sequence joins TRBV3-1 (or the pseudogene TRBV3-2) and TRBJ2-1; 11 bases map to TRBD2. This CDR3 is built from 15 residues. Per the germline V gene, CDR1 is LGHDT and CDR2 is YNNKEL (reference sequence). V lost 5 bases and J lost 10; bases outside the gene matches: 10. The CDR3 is CASSSLAGGPPEQFF. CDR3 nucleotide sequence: TGTGCCAGCAGCTCCCTAGCGGGAGGCCCGCCGGAGCAGTTCTTC.

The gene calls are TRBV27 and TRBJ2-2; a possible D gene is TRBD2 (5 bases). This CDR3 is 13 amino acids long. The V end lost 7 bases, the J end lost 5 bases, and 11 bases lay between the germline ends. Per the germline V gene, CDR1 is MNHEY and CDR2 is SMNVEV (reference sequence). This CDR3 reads CASTGGWTGELFF. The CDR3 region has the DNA TGTGCCAGCACCGGCGGGTGGACCGGGGAGCTGTTTTTT.

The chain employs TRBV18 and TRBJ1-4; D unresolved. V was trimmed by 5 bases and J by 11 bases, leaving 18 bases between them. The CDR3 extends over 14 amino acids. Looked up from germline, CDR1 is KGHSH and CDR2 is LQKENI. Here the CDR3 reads CASSSGSESEKLFF. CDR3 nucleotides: TGTGCCAGCTCATCGGGGTCCGAAAGCGAGAAACTGTTTTTT.

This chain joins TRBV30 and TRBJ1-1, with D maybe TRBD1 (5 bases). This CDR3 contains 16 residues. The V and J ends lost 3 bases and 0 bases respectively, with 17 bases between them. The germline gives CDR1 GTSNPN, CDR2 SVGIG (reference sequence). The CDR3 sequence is CAWRGQGRFMNTEAFF. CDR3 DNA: TGTGCCTGGAGGGGCCAGGGACGATTCATGAACACTGAAGCTTTCTTT.

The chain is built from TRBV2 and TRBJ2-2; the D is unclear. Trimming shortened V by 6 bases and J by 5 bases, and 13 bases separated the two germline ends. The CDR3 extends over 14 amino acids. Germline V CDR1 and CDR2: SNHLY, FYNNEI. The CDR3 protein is CASRDLLGTGELFF. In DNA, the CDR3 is TGTGCCAGCAGGGATCTTCTGGGAACCGGGGAGCTGTTTTTT.

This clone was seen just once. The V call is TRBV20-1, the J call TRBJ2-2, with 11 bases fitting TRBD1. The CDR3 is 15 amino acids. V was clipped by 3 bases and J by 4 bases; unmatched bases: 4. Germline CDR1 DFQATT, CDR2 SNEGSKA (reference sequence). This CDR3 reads CSASLGQGGTGELFF. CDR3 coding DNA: TGCAGTGCTAGTCTGGGACAGGGGGGCACCGGGGAGCTGTTTTTT.

The CDR3 coding sequence is TGTGCCAGTAGTAGACAGGAGTATAATTCACCCCTCCACTTT. Translated: CASSRQEYNSPLHF. The gene calls are TRBV19 and TRBJ1-6; D is perhaps TRBD1 (6 bases). Germline values: CDR1 LNHDA, CDR2 SQIVND (reference sequence). The CDR3 extends over 14 amino acids. Trimming removed 4 bases at V and 4 bases at J, with 8 bases between.

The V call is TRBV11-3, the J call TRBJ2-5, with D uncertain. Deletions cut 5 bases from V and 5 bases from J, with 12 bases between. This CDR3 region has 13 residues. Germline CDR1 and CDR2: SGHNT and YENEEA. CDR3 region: CASSGVSVETQYF. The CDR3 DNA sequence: TGTGCCAGCAGCGGGGTATCAGTGGAGACCCAGTACTTC.

The CDR3 here is CASSLGSGGPSNSPLHF. The CDR3 DNA reads as TGCGCCAGCAGCTTGGGATCGGGGGGCCCATCTAATTCACCCCTCCACTTT. This sequence joins TRBV5-1 and TRBJ1-6, with D perhaps TRBD1 (6 bases). The V end was cut by 0 bases, the J end by 6 bases, with 16 bases between. From germline, CDR1 is SGHRS and CDR2 YFSETQ. The CDR3 consists of 17 residues.

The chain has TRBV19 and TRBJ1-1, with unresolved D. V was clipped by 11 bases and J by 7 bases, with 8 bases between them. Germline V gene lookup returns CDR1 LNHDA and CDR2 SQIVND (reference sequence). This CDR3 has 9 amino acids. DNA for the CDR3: TGTGCCGCGGGCCGTGAAGCTTTCTTT. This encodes CAAGREAFF. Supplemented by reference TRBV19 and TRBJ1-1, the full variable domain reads DGGITQSPKYLFRKEGQNVTLSCEQNLNHDAMYWYRQDPGQGLRLIYYSQIVNDFQKGDIAEGYSVSREKKESFPLTVTSAQKNPTAFYLCAAGREAFFGQGTRLTVV.